In its sample, the clone carrying this T cell receptor (beta chain) was seen many times. CDR1 is DFQATT, CDR2 SNEGSKA, per germline (reference sequence). The CDR3 is 13 amino acids. Trimming stripped 7 bases from V and 0 bases from J, with 12 bases between. This library used 300 to 500 ng RNA and molecular barcoded adaptors spanning alpha/delta and beta/gamma chains. Each CDR3 protein is one row after TCRdb ran MiXCR on the reads. Of about 58,000 distinct CDR3 sequences in the sample, roughly an eighth were seen once. This record belongs to a study of read filtering for tumor transcriptome and immune sequencing.

This TCR was sampled from a donor aged 40 or over with multiple myeloma. The gene calls are TRBV20-1 and TRBJ1-1; D not resolved. The sequencing input was a population of CD138-negative cells sorted from bone marrow. The chain's CDR3 is CSVVVGLNTEAFF. As DNA, the CDR3 is TGCAGTGTGGTGGTTGGATTGAACACTGAAGCTTTCTTT.